The sequence of this TCR beta chain was determined in a study of radiotherapy plus CTLA-4 blockade in lung cancer (dated by TCRdb to the late 2010s). About the investigation overall: Objective responses were observed in 18% of enrolled patients, and disease control was achieved in around 30%. Points the paper makes about the study in general: After treatment with radiotherapy and ipilimumab, TCR clones that originated in tumors expanded in peripheral blood. The strongest predictors of response were reported to be early dynamic shifts in blood T cell clones along with a rise in serum interferon-beta following radiation.

After removal of 5 bases from V and 5 bases from J, the junction retains 6 bases not matched to a gene. Taken from the germline V gene, the CDR1 and CDR2 loops are SGHAT and FQNNGV. Inclusive of the bounding cysteine and phenylalanine, the CDR3 is 15 residues long. The read is trimmed to its CDR3 DNA, 45 bases read in frame from base 1. Library creation used the immunoSEQ multiplex PCR assay. TCRdb re-hosts the immuneACCESS table, in-frame sequences only. Its copies lack some clones; in the studies checked, an unresolved V gene accounts for under half of them, and the cause for the rest is not known. Counted in this sample were tens of thousands of clones; 77% of them appeared once. The ten largest clonotypes hold around 2.5% of the sample. As to this clone: What antigen it recognizes has not been identified. Base-call qualities are not available, and no considerably larger clone is one nucleotide away.

The study tested focal radiation therapy combined with CTLA-4 blockade (ipilimumab) in patients with chemo-refractory metastatic non-small-cell lung cancer. This specimen consisted of peripheral blood, obtained from a patient treated with radiotherapy plus ipilimumab. The chain links TRBV11-2 with TRBJ2-3; TRBD2 agrees with 11 junctional bases. The source of this sequence is a human donor with non-small cell lung cancer whose response to radiotherapy plus ipilimumab could not be evaluated. The CDR3 sequence is CASSPLAGGGDTQYF. The DNA is as follows: TGTGCCAGCAGCCCCCTAGCGGGAGGAGGAGATACGCAGTATTTT.